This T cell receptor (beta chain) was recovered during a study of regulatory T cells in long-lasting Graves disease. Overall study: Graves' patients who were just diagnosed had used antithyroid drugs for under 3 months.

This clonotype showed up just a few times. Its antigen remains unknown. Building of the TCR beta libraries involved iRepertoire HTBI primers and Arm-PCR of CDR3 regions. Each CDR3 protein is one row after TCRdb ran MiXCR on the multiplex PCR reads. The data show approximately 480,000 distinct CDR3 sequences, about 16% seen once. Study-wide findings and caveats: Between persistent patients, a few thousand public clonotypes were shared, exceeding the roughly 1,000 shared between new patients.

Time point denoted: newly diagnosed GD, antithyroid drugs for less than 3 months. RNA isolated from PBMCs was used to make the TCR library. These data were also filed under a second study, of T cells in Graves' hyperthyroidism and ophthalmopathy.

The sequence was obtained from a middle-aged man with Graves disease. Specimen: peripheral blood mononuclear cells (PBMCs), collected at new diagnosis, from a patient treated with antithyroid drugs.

This chain's CDR3 is CASSHVDSYEQYF. The CDR3 DNA follows: TGTGCCAGCAGCCATGTAGATTCCTACGAGCAGTACTTC. The chain recombines TRBV3-1 with TRBJ2-7; D remains ambiguous. The CDR3 has 13 amino acids. The germline CDR1 and CDR2 sequences are LGHDT and YNNKEL (reference sequence). The V end lost 3 bases, the J end lost 1 base, and 7 bases lay between the germline ends.